This TCR beta chain is drawn from a study of human T cells and chemical hapten exposure. Looking at the study overall: Slight differences in pooled library volume were the main source of varying TCR yields across samples. Study-level findings and limits: No change in TCRs above 1 in 1000 frequency was produced by DPC sensitization.

Note on this clonotype: Its antigen is currently unknown. A read error is likely, as this CDR3 ends without the conserved phenylalanine or tryptophan.

In the library, unique molecular identifiers were attached to individual cDNA molecules. As handled by the study authors: Samples contained a median of around 89,000 TCRs, with a range of about 20,000 to 750,000. Each CDR3 protein is one row after TCRdb ran MiXCR on the RACE reads. Here the V and J calls rest on TCRdb's processing, not on the authors' analysis. The sample records tens of thousands of distinct CDR3 sequences, around 9% being singletons. Time point reported: healthy volunteer bleed at 2 weeks. Total RNA extraction was carried out from unfractionated whole blood. Germline CDR1 reads KGHDR; CDR2 reads SFDVKD. CDR3 size: 13 residues. V was clipped by 1 base and J by 7 bases, with 9 bases between them.

The chain uses TRBV24-1 and TRBJ1-1, with D hard to call. Sequenced: whole blood. The TCR comes from a female donor in good health. Some clones in this sample may be carry-over from other donors' samples. CDR3 residues: CATSDFASFEAFL. The CDR3 nucleotides read TGTGCCACCAGTGATTTCGCCTCCTTTGAAGCTTTCCTT.